This T cell receptor (beta chain) appears in the sequencing data of a study of blood T cell repertoires in COVID-19. Study details: The United States, Italy and Spain provided the acute and convalescent COVID-19 samples.

Recruitment covered about 26 US areas and drew participants whose ages spanned roughly 18 to 100 years. Cohort placement rested on clinical history that participants reported themselves. In Cohort 3, a recovered donor had either two negative PCRs, clearance, or symptom resolution. Assay: immunoSEQ multiplex PCR; the TCRdb copy retains only in-frame clones and omits some. The table shows about 400,000 clones, with around nine tenths occurring only once. There are 16 residues in the CDR3. V gave up 0 bases and J gave up 4 bases; unmatched junction bases: 6. Per the germline V gene, CDR1 is MGHRA and CDR2 is YSYEKL.

This sequence was found in a woman aged 50 to 60 who had recovered from COVID-19. The rearrangement uses TRBV4-1 and TRBJ1-5; 7 nucleotides align to TRBD1. Sequencing input: PBMCs or T cells enriched from blood (not recorded which). The CDR3, as DNA: TGCGCCAGCAGCCAAGAAGGGGGCTTTCGAAATCAGCCCCAGCATTTT. Encoded protein: CASSQEGGFRNQPQHF.